This T cell receptor (beta chain) was captured by sequencing in a study of blood T cell repertoires in COVID-19. Background on the study: Specimens from acute and convalescent COVID-19 originated in the United States, Italy and Spain. Nucleic acid was either cDNA or gDNA, and it came from T cells, B-cell-depleted T cells, or PBMCs.

The Seattle site enrolled patients during active infection and followed them longitudinally. In the original processing: Amplification from reference gene primers served as the basis for estimated nucleated cell counts. Produced via immunoSEQ multiplex PCR; TCRdb's table is partial and in-frame only. That table gives V, J and clone size, and the DNA gave D and trimming. The sample holds about 250,000 clones; 70% to 90% are singletons and the top ten take more than 4.5%. The CDR3 sequence is 14 residues long. CDR1 and CDR2 (germline): ENHRY, SYGVKD. V was clipped by 11 bases and J by 1 base, with 18 bases between them.

Sequencing input: peripheral blood. The genes are TRBV10-3 and TRBJ2-7; a weak D match, TRBD2 (5 bases). This sequence originates from a man in his forties or fifties with COVID-19, enrolled during active disease. The CDR3 DNA follows: TGTGCCTCGGGATGGGTGTTTATTTCCTACGAGCAGTACTTC. It translates to CASGWVFISYEQYF.